A single sample is the source of the 25 T cell receptor beta chains below, sequenced in a study of cytomegalovirus exposure and HLA in healthy donors. 60 Vbeta and 13 Jbeta primers were used in PCR. Assay used: immunoSEQ multiplex PCR; TCRdb lists only in-frame clones, some missing. The data contain approximately 110,000 clones, 70% to 80% of them singletons. Sequenced input: PBMCs. Source of these receptors: a woman aged 25 to 39 in good health and CMV-seropositive.

The V gene is TRBV30, the J gene TRBJ2-1, with D possibly TRBD2 on 6 matching bases. The CDR3 runs to 14 residues. Germline V gene lookup returns CDR1 GTSNPN and CDR2 SVGIG (reference sequence). V was trimmed by 3 bases and J by 7 bases, leaving 16 bases between them. CDR3 loop: CAWSPVAGSNEQFF. The CDR3 coding sequence is TGTGCCTGGAGCCCAGTGGCGGGAAGTAATGAGCAGTTCTTC.

This clone was recorded only once. This chain links TRBV7-3 with TRBJ2-1; D gene unclear. This CDR3 has 14 amino acids. Trimming removed 2 bases from V and 3 bases from J, with 8 bases in between. The germline V gene encodes CDR1 SGHTA and CDR2 FQGTGA. This CDR3 reads CASSLASDYNEQFF. The CDR3 DNA reads as TGTGCCAGCAGCTTAGCTTCAGACTACAATGAGCAGTTCTTC.

The V gene is TRBV10-3, the J gene TRBJ2-2, with D possibly matching TRBD1 (7 bases). Germline-derived CDR1 and CDR2 are ENHRY and SYGVKD. V shed 4 bases and J shed 1 base, with 25 bases lying between them. CDR3 length: 20 residues. As DNA, the CDR3 is TGTGCCATCAGTGGCCGAGGCGGGACAGCTACCCTTCAGAACACCGGGGAGCTGTTTTTT. Translation: CAISGRGGTATLQNTGELFF.

The table lists this clone with a few counts. The chain combines TRBV6-1 with TRBJ1-2; tentatively, D is TRBD1 (6 bases). Trimming removed 1 base at V and 6 bases at J, with 15 bases between. Germline V gives CDR1 MNHNS, CDR2 SASEGT. CDR3 length: 15 amino acids. The CDR3 spells CASSEEGGWSDGYTF. The CDR3, as DNA: TGTGCCAGCAGTGAAGAAGGGGGTTGGAGCGATGGCTACACCTTC.

For this clone: As the CDR3 is not closed by the conserved phenylalanine or tryptophan, this likely results from a read error. J is TRBJ2-4 and V is TRBV12-5; TRBD2 is a possible D gene (6 bases). The V gene lost 6 bases and the J gene lost 0 bases, with 15 bases spanning the gap. Germline V lookup: CDR1 LGHNT, CDR2 FRNRAP. CDR3 length: 16 residues. DNA for the CDR3: TGTGCTAGTGGCCGGGACTCATTCATAGCCAAAAACATTCAGTACCTC. Translated, it gives CASGRDSFIAKNIQYL.

V is TRBV5-6 and J is TRBJ2-2, with D perhaps TRBD2 (7 bases). The V gene lost 1 base and the J gene lost 3 bases, with 13 bases spanning the gap. The CDR3 extends over 16 amino acids. Per the germline V gene, CDR1 is SGHDT and CDR2 is YYEEEE. CDR3 sequence: CASSLIRGADTGELFF. The CDR3 region has the DNA TGTGCCAGCAGCTTGATTCGGGGGGCGGACACCGGGGAGCTGTTTTTT.

In nucleotides, the CDR3 is TGCGCCAGCAGGGTAGCGGGGGCACAAGAGACCCAGTACTTC. It codes for CASRVAGAQETQYF. This chain connects TRBV5-1 to TRBJ2-5, with 9 bases fitting TRBD2. Germline trimming cut 5 bases from V and 2 bases from J; bases unmatched to any gene: 4. CDR3 size: 14 residues. Germline V lookup: CDR1 SGHRS, CDR2 YFSETQ.

The chain is built from TRBV5-6 and TRBJ2-3; TRBD2 aligns across 13 bases. This CDR3 has 16 residues. The germline CDR1 and CDR2 sequences are SGHDT and YYEEEE. With V trimmed by 1 base and J by 5 bases, 4 bases remained unmatched. CDR3 sequence: CASSLTSGRVVDTQYF. The DNA for the CDR3 is TGTGCCAGCAGCTTGACTAGCGGGAGGGTGGTAGATACGCAGTATTTT. The full variable domain, with the rest looked up from reference TRBV5-6 and TRBJ2-3, is DAGVTQSPTHLIKTRGQQVTLRCSPKSGHDTVSWYQQALGQGPQFIFQYYEEEERQRGNFPDRFSGHQFPNYSSELNVNALLLGDSALYLCASSLTSGRVVDTQYFGPGTRLTVL.

J is TRBJ2-3 and V is TRBV9; D is perhaps TRBD2 (5 bases). Germline lookup yields CDR1 SGDLS and CDR2 YYNGEE. V lost 3 bases to trimming and J lost 6 bases, with 29 bases between them. This CDR3 spans 19 amino acids. CDR3 coding DNA: TGTGCCAGCAGCGCTGGACTCCTTTCACACCGTTCGGTCAGGGATACGCAGTATTTT. This encodes CASSAGLLSHRSVRDTQYF.

V usage is TRBV4-2 and J usage is TRBJ2-7; 8 nucleotides align to TRBD2. This CDR3 comprises 16 residues. V shed 0 bases, J shed 2 bases, and the junction held 6 bases outside the gene matches. The germline CDR1 and CDR2 sequences are LGHNA and YNFKEQ. CDR3 sequence reads: CASSQDRTSGPYEQYF. DNA for the CDR3: TGTGCCAGCAGCCAAGATCGAACTAGCGGACCCTACGAGCAGTACTTC.

V gene TRBV5-1 combines with J gene TRBJ2-1; 13 nucleotides line up with TRBD2. V shed 4 bases, J shed 7 bases, and the junction held 11 bases outside the gene matches. CDR1 is SGHRS and CDR2 is YFSETQ in the germline V gene. The CDR3 is 17 residues long. The CDR3 nucleotides are TGCGCCAGCAGCACATTACCGGGACTAGCGGGACCTAATGAGCAGTTCTTC. Protein product: CASSTLPGLAGPNEQFF.

The chain uses TRBV11-3 and TRBJ2-1; TRBD2 agrees at 11 bases. Germline loops: CDR1 SGHNT, CDR2 YENEEA. J was trimmed by 6 bases and V by 6 bases; bases with no gene match: 7. CDR3 length: 15 residues. The CDR3 DNA reads as TGTGCCAGCAGGGCCTTAGCGGGGGGGGGCAATGAGCAGTTCTTC. It codes for CASRALAGGGNEQFF. Complete variable domain (other parts from reference TRBV11-3 and TRBJ2-1): EAGVVQSPRYKIIEKKQPVAFWCNPISGHNTLYWYLQNLGQGPELLIRYENEEAVDDSQLPKDRFSAERLKGVDSTLKIQPAELGDSAVYLCASRALAGGGNEQFFGPGTRLTVL.

The chain joins TRBV19 to TRBJ1-3, with TRBD1 as a possible D gene (6 bases). CDR3 size: 17 residues. V lost 5 bases and J lost 0, with 17 bases in between. Germline V gene lookup returns CDR1 LNHDA and CDR2 SQIVND (reference sequence). The CDR3 spells CASSPPRDISSGNTIYF. DNA for the CDR3: TGTGCCAGTAGTCCTCCCAGGGACATTAGCTCTGGAAACACCATATATTTT.

The chain recombines TRBV5-6 with TRBJ1-4; 7 positions agree with TRBD1. V lost 4 bases to trimming and J lost 0 bases; unmatched junction nucleotides: 6. Germline V CDR1 and CDR2: SGHDT, YYEEEE. This CDR3 comprises 16 residues. In nucleotides, the CDR3 is TGTGCCAGCAGCCGGACAGGTTTCTCAACTAATGAAAAACTGTTTTTT. Encoded protein: CASSRTGFSTNEKLFF.

The chain uses TRBV28 and TRBJ2-7, with D uncertain. Germline V gives CDR1 MDHEN, CDR2 SYDVKM. This CDR3 is built from 16 residues. The germline V and J ends were trimmed by 3 bases and 3 bases, with 18 bases remaining between them. As DNA, the CDR3 is TGTGCCAGCAGTTTTTGGTTAGGCCAGACAAACTACGAGCAGTACTTC. As protein: CASSFWLGQTNYEQYF.

Note on this clone: This sample also contains other DNA sequences that code for the same CDR3. The chain employs TRBV6-4 and TRBJ1-1; no clear D gene. The CDR3 is made up of 13 amino acids. The V gene's germline CDR1 is MRHNA and CDR2 SNTAGT. V was pared by 6 bases and J by 1 base, with 9 bases between. The CDR3 DNA follows: TGTGCCAGCAGGGTTCAGGAGAACACTGAAGCTTTCTTT. Its protein product is CASRVQENTEAFF.

The chain carries TRBV4-1 and TRBJ1-1, with a weak D call TRBD1 (6 bases). Trimming removed 4 bases from V and 2 bases from J, with 20 bases in between. From germline, CDR1 is MGHRA and CDR2 YSYEKL. CDR3 length equals 17 residues. The CDR3, as DNA: TGCGCCAGCAGCCTCGCCATAGGGGGGGCTGTTAACACTGAAGCTTTCTTT. It codes for CASSLAIGGAVNTEAFF.

This chain links TRBV6-6 with TRBJ1-1; 7 bases agree with TRBD1. The V gene's germline CDR1 is MNHNY and CDR2 SVGAGI (reference sequence). J lost 0 bases, V lost 7 bases, and 5 bases had no gene match. The CDR3 loop spans 14 amino acids. Here the CDR3 DNA reads TGTGCCAGCAAGGGGACAGCAATGAACACTGAAGCTTTCTTT. Encoded protein: CASKGTAMNTEAFF.

The J gene is TRBJ1-1, the V gene TRBV19; D is ambiguous. The CDR3 is made up of 13 amino acids. Trimming shortened V by 5 bases and J by 6 bases, and 13 bases separated the two germline ends. CDR1 is LNHDA and CDR2 is SQIVND in the germline V gene (reference sequence). This CDR3 reads CASSLRPEAEAFF. In DNA form, the CDR3 reads TGTGCCAGTAGTCTGCGACCCGAGGCTGAAGCTTTCTTT.

The V gene is TRBV19, the J gene TRBJ1-4; 8 bases are a match to TRBD1. Germline V gene lookup returns CDR1 LNHDA and CDR2 SQIVND (reference sequence). Trimming took 3 bases from V and 6 from J; bases not matched to a gene: 3. This CDR3 spans 14 amino acids. DNA of the CDR3: TGTGCCAGTAGTATGACAGGGGTAGATGAAAAACTGTTTTTT. Protein product: CASSMTGVDEKLFF.

The chain combines TRBV5-8 with TRBJ1-1; 7 bases agree with TRBD1. The V segment lost 3 bases and the J segment 6 bases; nucleotides outside the gene matches: 11. The CDR3 runs 15 residues. Germline V gene lookup returns CDR1 SGHTS and CDR2 YDEGEE. The CDR3 DNA reads as TGTGCCAGCAGCTCAGGGGGTATGTACTTTTCTGAAGCTTTCTTT. Its protein product is CASSSGGMYFSEAFF.

This clone was picked up a small number of times. The CDR3 region is CASSLFSISGGLAAYEQYF. The CDR3, as DNA: TGTGCCAGCAGTTTATTCTCTATTTCGGGTGGACTAGCGGCTTACGAGCAGTACTTC. J is TRBJ2-7 and V is TRBV27, with 10 bases fitting TRBD2. The CDR3 has 19 amino acids. V was pared by 1 base and J by 4 bases, with 16 bases of the junction left unmatched. Germline CDR1 MNHEY, CDR2 SMNVEV (reference sequence).

Remarks on this clone: This CDR3 is also generated by other DNA sequences in the sample. The rearrangement joins TRBV6-1 to TRBJ1-1; possibly TRBD1 for D (5 bases). The CDR3 extends over 12 amino acids. V was pared by 2 bases and J by 4 bases, with 5 bases between. Germline loops: CDR1 MNHNS, CDR2 SASEGT. CDR3 bases: TGTGCCAGCAGTGAACAGGGCACTGAAGCTTTCTTT. This codes for CASSEQGTEAFF.

The rearrangement joins TRBV10-3 to TRBJ1-3; a possible D gene is TRBD1 (6 bases). Trimming cost V 4 bases and J 4 bases, with 17 bases left between them. Germline V gene sequence: CDR1 ENHRY, CDR2 SYGVKD. The CDR3 has 16 residues. The CDR3 region is CAISVTGTGLGNTIYF. DNA for the CDR3: TGTGCCATCAGTGTAACAGGGACGGGCTTGGGAAACACCATATATTTT.

This CDR3 reads CASTPYTTNYGYTF. Here the CDR3 DNA reads TGTGCCAGCACCCCTTACACAACTAACTATGGCTACACCTTC. The chain is built from TRBV6-6 and TRBJ1-2; D is unresolved. The germline V gene has CDR1 MNHNY and CDR2 SVGAGI (reference sequence). CDR3 size: 14 residues. Trimming removed 7 bases at V and 0 bases at J, with 12 bases between.